The source of this T cell receptor (beta chain) is a study of T cell responses to AZD1222 COVID-19 vaccine. Overall study results and limits: Nearly half of unique spike-specific TCRs reportedly avoided B.1.351 and B.1.1.7 mutated regions. Receipt of two AZD1222 doses was followed by a rise in Spike-specific TCR breadth and depth. Clonal diversity may have been underestimated in mostly white British donors. None of the repertoires were sampled until the peak T cell response had passed.

With V trimmed by 5 bases and J by 1 base, 10 bases remained unmatched. The CDR3 runs to 17 residues. CDR1 and CDR2 from the germline V gene are SGHTA and FQGTGA. Remarks on this clone: Its cognate antigen is unknown.

Only in-frame clones appear in the TCRdb table, and some are missing; sequencing was by immunoSEQ multiplex PCR. The sample shows roughly 120,000 clones, about 92% of them seen only once. This rearrangement joins TRBV7-3 to TRBJ2-3; 9 bases map to TRBD2. The clonotype originates from an adult in good health. Sequencing was performed on peripheral blood, taken on day 0 of AZD1222 vaccination. The CDR3 protein is CASSPNLAGAGTDTQYF. The CDR3 coding sequence is TGTGCCAGCAGCCCCAACTTAGCGGGAGCCGGCACAGATACGCAGTATTTT.